Listed below are T cell receptor beta chains from one sample, sequenced in a study of T cells of healthy individuals. MiXCR, applied by TCRdb to the 5' RACE reads, yields one record per CDR3 protein. The sample lists over 95,000 distinct CDR3 sequences, 15% to 20% seen once, with 6% to 8% in the top ten. All receptors come from a human donor in good health. CDR3s include the opening cysteine and the closing phenylalanine or tryptophan. Each record gives: D gene, clone size, V gene, J gene, CDR3 protein, CDR3 DNA. D genes are given only for firm matches. Where a row states a size, it is once, few, many or the class of an expanded clone; other rows omit it.

d_gene: TRBD1; abundance: many; v_gene: TRBV28; j_gene: TRBJ1-5; CDR3aa: CASRDDRGNNQPQHF; CDR3nt: TGTGCCAGCAGGGACGACAGGGGGAACAATCAGCCCCAGCATTTT
d_gene: -; abundance: many; v_gene: TRBV20-1; j_gene: TRBJ1-3; CDR3aa: CSAEIPTGNTIYF; CDR3nt: TGCAGTGCCGAGATACCCACTGGAAACACCATATATTTT
d_gene: -; abundance: few; v_gene: TRBV10-3; j_gene: TRBJ1-5; CDR3aa: CAMMDSKNQPQHF; CDR3nt: TGTGCCATGATGGACAGTAAAAATCAGCCCCAGCATTTT
d_gene: -; abundance: -; v_gene: TRBV27; j_gene: TRBJ2-1; CDR3aa: CASTTGGPINEQFF; CDR3nt: TGTGCCAGCACCACCGGAGGGCCCATCAATGAGCAGTTCTTC
d_gene: TRBD1; abundance: many; v_gene: TRBV20-1; j_gene: TRBJ1-2; CDR3aa: CSARGRGRDGYTF; CDR3nt: TGCAGTGCTAGAGGCAGGGGGCGTGATGGCTACACCTTC
d_gene: -; abundance: -; v_gene: TRBV11-2; j_gene: TRBJ1-1; CDR3aa: CASSPGKDMNTEAFF; CDR3nt: TGTGCCAGCAGCCCTGGGAAAGACATGAACACTGAAGCTTTCTTT
d_gene: -; abundance: -; v_gene: TRBV6-1; j_gene: TRBJ2-1; CDR3aa: CASSGVLDEQFF; CDR3nt: TGTGCCAGCTCTGGGGTTTTGGATGAGCAGTTCTTC
d_gene: -; abundance: many; v_gene: TRBV19; j_gene: TRBJ1-5; CDR3aa: CASAFRQAPNQPQHF; CDR3nt: TGTGCCAGTGCGTTTCGACAGGCCCCCAATCAGCCCCAGCATTTT
d_gene: -; abundance: -; v_gene: TRBV7-9; j_gene: TRBJ2-1; CDR3aa: CASSLEGVKQFF; CDR3nt: TGTGCCAGCAGCTTAGAGGGGGTGAAACAGTTCTTC
d_gene: TRBD1; abundance: many; v_gene: TRBV4-1; j_gene: TRBJ1-4; CDR3aa: CASSQQDREGSEKLFF; CDR3nt: TGCGCCAGCAGCCAACAAGACAGGGAAGGGAGTGAAAAACTGTTTTTT
d_gene: -; abundance: -; v_gene: TRBV12-3/TRBV12-4; j_gene: TRBJ1-5; CDR3aa: CASSFRDWNQPQHF; CDR3nt: TGTGCCAGCAGTTTCCGCGATTGGAATCAGCCCCAGCATTTT